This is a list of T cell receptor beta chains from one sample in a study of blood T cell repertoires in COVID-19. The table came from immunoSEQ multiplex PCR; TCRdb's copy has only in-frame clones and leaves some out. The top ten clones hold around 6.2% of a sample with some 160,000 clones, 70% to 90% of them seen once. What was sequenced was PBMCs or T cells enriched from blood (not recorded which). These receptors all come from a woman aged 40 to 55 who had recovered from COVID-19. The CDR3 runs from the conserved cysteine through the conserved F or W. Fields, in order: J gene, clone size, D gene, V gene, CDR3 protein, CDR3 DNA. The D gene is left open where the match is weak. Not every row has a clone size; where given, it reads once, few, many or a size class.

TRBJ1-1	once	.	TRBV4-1	CASSHPGGPTEAFF	TGCGCCAGCAGCCACCCCGGGGGGCCCACGGAAGCTTTCTTT
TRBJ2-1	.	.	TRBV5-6	CASSLDSTGNNEQFF	TGTGCCAGCAGCTTGGACAGCACAGGGAACAATGAGCAGTTCTTC
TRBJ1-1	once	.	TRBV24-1	CATSDLRGEAFF	TGTGCCACCAGTGATTTAAGGGGTGAAGCTTTCTTT
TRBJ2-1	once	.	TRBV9	CASSVAGIHNEQFF	TGTGCCAGCAGCGTGGCGGGAATCCACAATGAGCAGTTCTTC
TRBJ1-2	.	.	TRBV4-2	CASSLNLGGEGYTF	TGTGCCAGCAGCCTAAACCTAGGCGGAGAAGGCTACACCTTC
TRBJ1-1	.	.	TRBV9	CASSVTPGTEAFF	TGTGCCAGCAGCGTAACCCCGGGCACTGAAGCTTTCTTT
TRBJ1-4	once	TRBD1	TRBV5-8	CASSFGGQGTEKLFF	TGTGCCAGCAGCTTTGGGGGACAGGGCACTGAAAAACTGTTTTTT
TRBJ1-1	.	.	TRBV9	CASSVDGPGNTEAFF	TGTGCCAGCAGCGTAGACGGGCCGGGAAACACTGAAGCTTTCTTT
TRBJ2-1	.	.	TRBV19	CASSPGQFYNEQFF	TGTGCCAGTAGCCCTGGACAGTTCTACAATGAGCAGTTCTTC
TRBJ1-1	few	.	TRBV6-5	CASSGQTMNTEAFF	TGTGCCAGCAGCGGACAGACAATGAACACTGAAGCTTTCTTT
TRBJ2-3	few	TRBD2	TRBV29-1	CSARSGGGNTQYF	TGCAGCGCCCGGAGCGGGGGCGGTAATACGCAGTATTTT
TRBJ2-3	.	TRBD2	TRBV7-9	CASSLAGPTGGPGTQYF	TGTGCCAGCAGCTTAGCGGGCCCTACGGGAGGGCCGGGTACGCAGTATTTT
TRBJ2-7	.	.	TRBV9	CASSVAAWPPQGEQYF	TGTGCCAGCAGCGTAGCCGCCTGGCCCCCTCAGGGCGAGCAGTACTTC
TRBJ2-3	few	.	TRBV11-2	CASSVEARGVDTQYF	TGTGCCAGCAGCGTCGAAGCCAGGGGAGTGGATACGCAGTATTTT
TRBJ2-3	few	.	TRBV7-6	CASSLGSGTTDTQYF	TGTGCCAGCAGCTTAGGTAGCGGAACCACAGATACGCAGTATTTT
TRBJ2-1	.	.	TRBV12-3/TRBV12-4	CASHEVSAGQFF	TGTGCCAGCCACGAGGTTTCGGCGGGGCAGTTCTTC
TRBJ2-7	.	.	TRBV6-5	CASSYSGSSYEQYF	TGTGCCAGCAGTTACTCCGGGAGCTCCTACGAGCAGTACTTC
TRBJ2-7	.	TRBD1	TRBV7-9	CASSETGISYEQYF	TGTGCCAGCAGCGAGACAGGGATATCCTACGAGCAGTACTTC
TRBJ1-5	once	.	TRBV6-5	CASRAGRGQPQHF	TGTGCCAGCAGGGCCGGGAGAGGTCAGCCCCAGCATTTT
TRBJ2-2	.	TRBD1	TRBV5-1	CASSSGTGVTGELFF	TGCGCCAGCAGCTCAGGGACAGGGGTGACCGGGGAGCTGTTTTTT
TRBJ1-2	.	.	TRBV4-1	CASSPLGQFYGYTF	TGCGCCAGCAGCCCCCTGGGGCAGTTCTATGGCTACACCTTC
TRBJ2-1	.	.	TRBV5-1	CASSPEGNNEQFF	TGCGCCAGCAGCCCGGAGGGAAACAATGAGCAGTTCTTC
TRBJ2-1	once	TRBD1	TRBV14	CASSRSPGQADNEQFF	TGTGCCAGCAGCCGCTCACCGGGACAGGCAGACAATGAGCAGTTCTTC
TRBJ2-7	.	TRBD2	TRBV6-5	CATSGSSYEQYF	TGTGCCACCAGCGGGAGCTCCTACGAGCAGTACTTC
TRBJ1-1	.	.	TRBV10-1	CASSFLSVRNTEAFF	TGCGCCAGCAGTTTCTTATCAGTCCGGAACACTGAAGCTTTCTTT
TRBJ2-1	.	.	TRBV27	CASRTPLRDSYNEQFF	TGTGCCAGCAGGACCCCTTTGCGGGACTCCTACAATGAGCAGTTCTTC
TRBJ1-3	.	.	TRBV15	CATSRGRGSGNTIYF	TGTGCCACCAGCAGGGGGAGAGGCTCTGGAAACACCATATATTTT
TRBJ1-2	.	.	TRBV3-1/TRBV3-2	CASSQGSQGPNYGYTF	TGTGCCAGCAGCCAAGGATCTCAGGGCCCGAACTATGGCTACACCTTC
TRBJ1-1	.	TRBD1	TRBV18	CASSLVWGTANTEAFF	TGTGCCAGCTCACTGGTGTGGGGGACAGCGAACACTGAAGCTTTCTTT
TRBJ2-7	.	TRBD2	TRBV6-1	CASSDGTSGEQYF	TGTGCCAGCAGTGACGGGACTAGCGGGGAGCAGTACTTC
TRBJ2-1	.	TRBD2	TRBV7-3	CASSFQELAGSYNEQFF	TGTGCCAGCAGCTTCCAGGAACTAGCGGGCTCCTACAATGAGCAGTTCTTC
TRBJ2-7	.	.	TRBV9	CASSPGGGSSYEQYF	TGTGCCAGCAGCCCGGGAGGGGGCAGTTCCTACGAGCAGTACTTC
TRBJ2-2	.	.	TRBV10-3	CAISESAVVNTGELFF	TGTGCCATCAGTGAGTCGGCCGTGGTGAACACCGGGGAGCTGTTTTTT
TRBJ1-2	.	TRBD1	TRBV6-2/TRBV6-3	CASSPGQGTTALSYGYTF	TGTGCCAGCAGTCCCGGACAGGGAACCACCGCGCTTTCCTATGGCTACACCTTC
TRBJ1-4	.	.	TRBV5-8	CASRPTGLLKEKLFF	TGTGCCAGCAGACCAACAGGTCTTCTAAAGGAAAAACTGTTTTTT
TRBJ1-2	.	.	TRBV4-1	CASSQEAGYYGYTF	TGCGCCAGCAGCCAAGAGGCAGGGTACTATGGCTACACCTTC
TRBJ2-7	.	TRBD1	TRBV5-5	CASSLEDRPSYEQYF	TGTGCCAGCAGCTTGGAGGACAGGCCCTCCTACGAGCAGTACTTC
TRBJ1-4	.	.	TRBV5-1	CASSLAGGKYNEKLFF	TGCGCCAGCAGCTTGGCCGGAGGGAAGTATAATGAAAAACTGTTTTTT
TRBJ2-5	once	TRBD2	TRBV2	CASRFSLTSGISYQETQYF	TGTGCCAGCAGGTTTAGCCTGACTAGCGGGATTTCGTACCAAGAGACCCAGTACTTC
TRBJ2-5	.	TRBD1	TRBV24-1	CATSDGDRAGETQYF	TGTGCCACCAGTGATGGGGACAGGGCGGGAGAGACCCAGTACTTC
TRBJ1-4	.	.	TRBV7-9	CASSIVSNHEKLFF	TGTGCCAGCAGCATTGTTTCCAATCATGAAAAACTGTTTTTT
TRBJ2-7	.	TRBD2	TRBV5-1	CASSWTSDYEQYF	TGCGCCAGCAGCTGGACTAGCGACTACGAGCAGTACTTC
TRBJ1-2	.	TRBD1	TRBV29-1	CSVDPGQVPYYGYTF	TGCAGCGTGGACCCGGGACAGGTCCCCTACTATGGCTACACCTTC
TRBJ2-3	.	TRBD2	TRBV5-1	CASSPPALAGADTQYF	TGCGCCAGCAGCCCCCCCGCACTAGCGGGAGCAGATACGCAGTATTTT
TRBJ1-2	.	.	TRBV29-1	CSVEERPPHYGYTF	TGCAGCGTTGAAGAGCGGCCCCCGCACTATGGCTACACCTTC
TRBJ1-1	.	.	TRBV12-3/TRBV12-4	CASRTELEAFF	TGTGCCAGCAGGACGGAGCTTGAAGCTTTCTTT
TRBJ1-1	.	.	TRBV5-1	CASTRQGRDTEAFF	TGCGCCAGCACCCGTCAGGGTAGGGACACTGAAGCTTTCTTT
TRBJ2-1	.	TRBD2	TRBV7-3	CASSRTSGSGSEQFF	TGTGCCAGCAGCCGGACTAGCGGGAGCGGTAGTGAGCAGTTCTTC
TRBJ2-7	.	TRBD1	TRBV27	CASSLSGQINYEQYF	TGTGCCAGCAGTTTATCGGGACAGATAAATTACGAGCAGTACTTC